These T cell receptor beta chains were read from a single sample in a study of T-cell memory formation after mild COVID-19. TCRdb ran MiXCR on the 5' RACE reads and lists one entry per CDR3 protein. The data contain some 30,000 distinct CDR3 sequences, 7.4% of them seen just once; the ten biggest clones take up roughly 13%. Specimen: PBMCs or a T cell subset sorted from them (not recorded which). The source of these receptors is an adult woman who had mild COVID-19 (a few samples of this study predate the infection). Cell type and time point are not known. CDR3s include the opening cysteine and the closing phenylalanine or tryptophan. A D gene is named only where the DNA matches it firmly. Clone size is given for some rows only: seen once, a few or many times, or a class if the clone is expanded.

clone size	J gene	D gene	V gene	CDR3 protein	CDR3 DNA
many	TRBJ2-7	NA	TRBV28	CASSLRPGGAGEQYF	TGTGCCAGCAGTTTACGCCCAGGGGGGGCGGGAGAGCAGTACTTC
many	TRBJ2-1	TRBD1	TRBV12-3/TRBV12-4	CASSFGTGGSEQFF	TGTGCCAGCAGTTTCGGGACAGGGGGCAGTGAGCAGTTCTTC
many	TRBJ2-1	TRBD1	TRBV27	CASSQTGGSLIPYNEQFF	TGTGCCAGCAGTCAGACAGGGGGCTCTTTGATTCCTTACAATGAGCAGTTCTTC
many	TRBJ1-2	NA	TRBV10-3	CAISDTNYGYTF	TGTGCCATCAGTGACACTAACTATGGCTACACCTTC
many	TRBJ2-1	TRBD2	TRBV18	CASSPPSGGRYNEQFF	TGTGCCAGCTCACCACCGTCGGGGGGGCGATACAATGAGCAGTTCTTC
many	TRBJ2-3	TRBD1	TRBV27	CASSHRTGDDTQYF	TGTGCCAGCAGTCACCGGACAGGGGACGATACGCAGTATTTT
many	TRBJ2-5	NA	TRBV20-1	CSARAEWRSETQYF	TGCAGTGCTAGAGCCGAGTGGAGGAGCGAGACCCAGTACTTC
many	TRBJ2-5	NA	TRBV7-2	CASSHDSQETQYF	TGTGCCAGCAGCCATGACAGCCAAGAGACCCAGTACTTC
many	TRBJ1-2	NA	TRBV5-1	CASSFRGSGDYGYTF	TGCGCCAGCAGCTTTAGGGGGTCGGGCGACTATGGCTACACCTTC
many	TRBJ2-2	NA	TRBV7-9	CASSFLPIKGGLFF	TGTGCCAGCAGCTTTCTTCCGATTAAGGGAGGGCTGTTTTTT
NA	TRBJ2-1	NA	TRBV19	CASSIPQKFYNEQFF	TGTGCCAGTAGTATCCCCCAGAAGTTCTACAATGAGCAGTTCTTC
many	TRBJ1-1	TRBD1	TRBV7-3	CASSLEQGVGTEAFF	TGTGCCAGCAGCCTAGAACAGGGGGTTGGCACTGAAGCTTTCTTT
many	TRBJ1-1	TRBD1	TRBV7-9	CASSLGDRGLRTEAFF	TGTGCCAGCAGCTTAGGGGACAGGGGGCTGCGCACTGAAGCTTTCTTT
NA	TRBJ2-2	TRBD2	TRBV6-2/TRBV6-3	CASSYPRGRAGELFF	TGTGCCAGCAGTTATCCGCGGGGGAGGGCCGGGGAGCTGTTTTTT
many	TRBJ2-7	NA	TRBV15	CATSRVPQSYEQYF	TGTGCCACCAGCAGAGTTCCACAGTCCTACGAGCAGTACTTC
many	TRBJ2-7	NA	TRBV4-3	CASSRRHRGGTYEQYF	TGCGCCAGCAGCCGCCGACACAGGGGGGGAACCTACGAGCAGTACTTC
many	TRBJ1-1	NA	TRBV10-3	CAIRDSMNTEAFF	TGTGCCATCAGGGACAGTATGAACACTGAAGCTTTCTTT
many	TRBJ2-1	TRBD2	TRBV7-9	CASSFSGASYNEQFF	TGTGCCAGCAGCTTTAGCGGGGCCTCCTACAATGAGCAGTTCTTC
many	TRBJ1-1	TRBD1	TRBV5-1	CASSAIPGQGLNTEAFF	TGCGCCAGCAGCGCAATCCCGGGACAGGGTTTGAACACTGAAGCTTTCTTT
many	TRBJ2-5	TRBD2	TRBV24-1	CATSEGYGRASETQYF	TGTGCCACCAGTGAAGGTTACGGGAGGGCCTCAGAGACCCAGTACTTC
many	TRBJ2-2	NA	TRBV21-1	CASRRDSRAEPGELFF	TGTGCCAGCAGGAGAGACAGCCGGGCAGAGCCCGGGGAGCTGTTTTTT
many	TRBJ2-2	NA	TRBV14	CASSHRGPIGELFF	TGTGCCAGCAGCCACCGAGGGCCGATCGGGGAGCTGTTTTTT
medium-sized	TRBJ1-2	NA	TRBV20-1	CSASPATTRQHRDNYGYTF	TGCAGTGCTAGTCCAGCGACAACCCGACAACACAGGGACAACTATGGCTACACCTTC
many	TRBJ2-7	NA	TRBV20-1	CSATVSLHEQYF	TGCAGTGCTACTGTCTCCCTCCACGAGCAGTACTTC
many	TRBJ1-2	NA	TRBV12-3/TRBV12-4	CASSPTGANYGYTF	TGTGCCAGCAGCCCGACAGGCGCTAACTATGGCTACACCTTC
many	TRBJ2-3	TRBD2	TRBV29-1	CSVVSGGSYTDTQYF	TGCAGCGTTGTTTCCGGCGGGAGTTACACAGATACGCAGTATTTT
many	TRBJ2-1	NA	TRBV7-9	CASSPLRSSYNEQFF	TGTGCCAGCAGCCCCCTCCGATCCTCCTACAATGAGCAGTTCTTC
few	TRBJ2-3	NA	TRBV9	CASSYRGGGLTDTQYF	TGTGCCAGCAGCTATAGGGGCGGGGGCCTCACAGATACGCAGTATTTT
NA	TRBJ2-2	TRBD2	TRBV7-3	CASSATRTSDTGELFF	TGTGCCAGCAGCGCGACCAGGACTAGCGACACCGGGGAGCTGTTTTTT
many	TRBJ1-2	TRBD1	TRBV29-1	CSIRTGAAYYGYTF	TGCAGCATTCGAACAGGGGCTGCCTACTATGGCTACACCTTC
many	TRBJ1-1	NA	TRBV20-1	CSARAPLNTEAFF	TGCAGTGCTAGAGCCCCCTTGAACACTGAAGCTTTCTTT
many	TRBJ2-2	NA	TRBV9	CASSVGNVNTGELFF	TGTGCCAGCAGCGTAGGTAACGTCAACACCGGGGAGCTGTTTTTT
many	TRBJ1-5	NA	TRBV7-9	CASSLLGINQPQHF	TGTGCCAGCAGCTTATTGGGTATCAATCAGCCCCAGCATTTT
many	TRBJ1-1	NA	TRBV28	CASSLSTVNTEAFF	TGTGCCAGCAGTTTATCAACGGTGAACACTGAAGCTTTCTTT
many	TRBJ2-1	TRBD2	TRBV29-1	CSTLGTSGSREQFF	TGCAGCACCCTGGGTACTAGCGGGAGCAGGGAGCAGTTCTTC
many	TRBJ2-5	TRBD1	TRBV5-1	CASSYRGQETQYF	TGCGCCAGCAGTTACAGGGGGCAGGAGACCCAGTACTTC